This T cell receptor beta chain originates from a study of CD8+ T cells in alopecia areata (dated by TCRdb to 2016 to 2018). Regarding the study in general: Skin from C3H/HeJ donors with spontaneous alopecia (about 6-13 months old) was grafted onto female C3H/HeJ recipients aged roughly 6-11 weeks. High-throughput TCRbeta sequencing was used to examine T cell clonal expansion in alopecia areata in both the C3H/HeJ mouse model and human patients. On the human side, TCRbeta sequencing was run on scalp tissue and on sorted CD4+ and CD8+ peripheral blood T cells from healthy controls and from alopecia areata patients with either patchy or totalis/universalis disease. Clonality in the scalp was compared among normal scalp (n=4), patchy alopecia areata scalp (n=8), and alopecia totalis/universalis scalp (n=8). RNA was obtained with the PAXgene miRNA kit for fixed scalp, the miRNeasy kit for PBMCs, and the RNeasy kit for mouse skin. Amplification of TCRbeta CDR3 regions was done by immunoSEQ multiplex PCR using 35 Vbeta forward primers and 13 Jbeta reverse primers. General findings and caveats noted by the study authors: TCR sequences shared between patients were less clear than in mice, possibly partly because of HLA diversity in the patient population. Compared with normal scalp, lesional scalp, particularly in alopecia totalis/universalis, had higher clonality and more expanded CD8+ clones, which suggests antigenic drive. Unlike mouse skin, which is dominated by gammadelta T cells, normal human skin has resident alphabeta T cells that are also sequenced, and this complicates analysis of the scalp TCR repertoire.

In its sample, this clone was seen a few times. The clone's antigen remains unknown. The gene nomenclature and germline references here are murine. The read halts 4 residues ahead of the CDR3 end, with the missing end drawn from the germline J gene. The CDR3 covers 15 residues, taking in both the cysteine and the phenylalanine. The CDR3 was read in part: 33 bases, with the frame set at base 1. The junction shows trimming of 2 bases on V and 3 bases on J, plus 13 bases between the germline ends. The germline V gene encodes CDR1 NSHNY and CDR2 SYGAGN. The library was built by means of the immunoSEQ multiplex PCR assay. To provide template for TCR sequencing, every sample had RNA extracted and reverse transcribed into cDNA. SuperScript III was used to make first-strand cDNA, primed with a 2:1 mix of oligo-dT and random hexamers. Amplification bias was assessed with a synthetic immune receptor repertoire, and residual bias was removed computationally. Sequencing of the libraries was done on Illumina HiSeq with 60 bp reads that cover the CDR3, reading from J toward V. Per the original workflow: Raw reads were preprocessed to remove errors, and CDR3 was defined according to IMGT conventions as the region from the conserved cysteine to phenylalanine. Clonality was calculated as 1 minus Shannon entropy normalized by log2 of the number of productive unique TCRs. Whether each scalp clone was CD4 or CD8 was inferred by checking scalp TCRbeta sequences against the CD4 and CD8 repertoires from sorted blood. The table was pulled from immuneACCESS by TCRdb, which kept in-frame rearrangements only. Such tables lose some clones; where checked, under half of the loss comes from unresolved V genes, and the rest has no known cause. That table gives V, J and clone size, and the DNA gave D and trimming. The table notes around 100,000 clones here, none of them singletons. The ten most abundant clones make up around a fifth of the sample.

The receptor chain draws on TRBV13-1 and TRBJ2-5; the D gene is perhaps TRBD2, on 6 matching bases. The clonotype was recovered from a C3H/HeJ mouse with alopecia areata. The MHC haplotype carried by mice of this strain is H2-k. Specimen: lesional skin. The CDR3 protein: CASSEHPTGQDTQYF. The part of the CDR3 DNA that was read is TGTGCCAGCAGTGAGCATCCGACTGGTCAAGAC.